This TCR beta chain was profiled in a study of CD8+CD57+ T cells in acquired aplastic anemia (dated by TCRdb to 2016 to 2018). With regard to the full study: DNA extracted from sorted CD4+ and CD8+ cells had a mean of roughly 3.4 ug, with a range of roughly 0.2 to 27.4 ug. A CD8+CD57+ expansion meant a frequency higher than the mean frequency seen in healthy subjects. What the authors observed across the whole study: Around 30 CD8+ CDR3 sequences were shared between patients and controls but appeared highly expressed in patients and within their immunodominant clones. No significant difference in CD8+ Simpson's diversity was found between patients and healthy controls (P=0.060).

The CDR3 sequence holds 17 residues, the cysteine and phenylalanine included. Solely the CDR3 DNA is kept, with 51 bases framed from the first base. V ends up 3 bases short and J 1 base short, with an unmatched junction base count of 12. CDR1 is given as SGHRS and CDR2 as YFSETQ, both from the germline V gene. Flow cytometry had shown CD8+CD57+ cell expansion in the patients selected for sequencing. Every patient had a diagnosis of severe acquired aplastic anemia based on International Study of Aplastic Anemia and Agranulocytosis and Camitta criteria. Patients had received no therapy at the time of blood sampling. The study deep-sequenced TCR repertoires of sorted CD4+ and CD8+ blood T cells from severe aplastic anemia patients and healthy subjects. Patients were enrolled in the USA under clinicaltrials.gov protocols 00001620, 01623167, 00001397, 00071045, 00081523 and 00961064. Ficoll-Paque density gradient centrifugation was used to isolate peripheral blood mononuclear cells. Before DNA extraction, CD4+ and CD8+ T cells were sorted by FACS or by magnetic beads.

This clonotype occurred many times. It lacks a known antigen. The sample holds no much larger clone one base away, and base qualities are not on file. Genomic DNA served as template for TCR beta VDJ combination and CDR3 sequence profiling. An Illumina HiSeq 2000 was the platform used for TCR repertoire sequencing. In the original analysis: TRBV/TRBJ rearrangement plots, CDR3 size and DJ length profiles, and Simpson's diversity index were used to evaluate the repertoires. The most abundant DNA sequence in the deep sequencing data was defined as the immunodominant clone. CDR3 amino acid sequences were checked for sharing between subjects and were compared against published repertoires and the VDJdb database. TCRdb trimmed public reads at Q25 via fastp, called clones via MiXCR and kept in-frame beta chains. Under each unique CDR3 protein, matching rows form one entry showing the most common genes and DNA. Clone size and V and J calls follow TCRdb, not the original study. In all, the sample holds 300,000 or so distinct CDR3 sequences, and approximately 57% of those were seen once. 1% to 1.5% of the sample goes to the ten largest clones.

The sequenced sample was sorted CD4+, CD8+, or CD8+CD57+ T cells (not recorded which) from PBMCs. The receptor was isolated from a human donor with aplastic anemia. The sequence joins TRBV5-1 to TRBJ2-7; 8 middle bases align to TRBD1. The DNA sequence follows: TGCGCCAGCAGCTCGGACAGGGCGTACCGGAGGTCCTACGAGCAGTACTTC. It codes for CASSSDRAYRRSYEQYF.